The 2 T cell receptor beta chains below come from one sample, sequenced in a study of blood T cells in healthy people across ages. Together with a sample-barcoded 5' primer, a J-beta primer mix was included in a second PCR lasting roughly 6 to 12 cycles. TCRdb re-derived calls from the 5' RACE reads in MiXCR, one entry per CDR3 protein. The repertoire consists of 790,000 or so distinct CDR3 sequences, with roughly 50% occurring once and the leading ten covering around 24%. Sequenced input: blood. The receptors were sampled from a man aged 40-50 years in good health.

This clonotype has a single count. Here the CDR3 DNA reads TGTGCCAGCAGGTGGACTAGCAAAGAGACCCAGTACTTC. Its translation: CASRWTSKETQYF. The chain employs TRBV28 and TRBJ2-5; the match to TRBD2 covers 8 bases. Germline V gives CDR1 MDHEN, CDR2 SYDVKM. The CDR3 sequence is 13 residues long. J gave up 3 bases and V 6 bases, and 3 bases lay outside the gene matches.

A remark on this clonotype: Compared with germline, one end of the junction differs, possibly owing to a read error. The chain uses TRBV11-2 and TRBJ2-5, with D possibly being TRBD2 (6 bases). Germline lookup yields CDR1 SGHAT and CDR2 FQNNGV. The CDR3 runs to 15 residues. The CDR3 loop is CASNLGTSAQETQYF. The CDR3 bases are TGTGCCAGCAACTTAGGGACTTCCGCCCAAGAGACCCAGTACTTC.